This T cell receptor (beta chain) was captured by sequencing in a study of blood T cell repertoires in COVID-19. Across the study: Spain, Italy and the United States supplied samples that represented acute and convalescent COVID-19. PBMCs, B-cell-depleted T cells, or T cells were the source of the cDNA or gDNA that made up the material.

J was trimmed by 3 bases and V by 7 bases; bases with no gene match: 2. Germline assignment: CDR1 SQVTM and CDR2 ANQGSEA. This CDR3 has 11 amino acids. Original methodology: Nucleated cell number was recorded as an estimate derived from reference gene primer amplification. Repertoires were generated with immunoSEQ multiplex PCR, while TCRdb's copy carries only in-frame clones and drops some. That table gives V, J and clone size, and the DNA gave D and trimming. The table records tens of thousands of clones, 76% of them present only once. This sequence originates from a woman of 80 years or more with acute or convalescent COVID-19. The sample was peripheral blood. This chain uses TRBV29-1 with TRBJ1-1, with 7 nucleotides matching TRBD1. The CDR3 DNA sequence: TGCAGCGGGGGGACAGACACTGAAGCTTTCTTT. Translated, it gives CSGGTDTEAFF.